This TCR beta chain was documented in a study of T cell changes during pregnancy in multiple sclerosis. Only in-frame clones appear in the TCRdb table, and some are missing; sequencing was by immunoSEQ multiplex PCR. The sample holds tens of thousands of clones, about 92% seen once. The ends lost 7 bases at V and 1 base at J; junction bases unmatched: 7. The CDR3 spans 15 residues. Germline loops: CDR1 SNHLY, CDR2 FYNNEI. The rearrangement links TRBV2 to TRBJ1-5; 7 bases align to TRBD1. The TCR was taken from a female donor with multiple sclerosis, enrolled in a pregnancy study. This sample comprised peripheral blood, obtained in the third trimester of pregnancy. For the CDR3, the DNA is TGTGCCAGCAAAAAACAGGGGATAAGCAATCAGCCCCAGCATTTT. This encodes CASKKQGISNQPQHF.